These 28 T cell receptor beta chains came from one sample sequenced in a study of blood T cell repertoires in COVID-19. Produced via immunoSEQ multiplex PCR; TCRdb's table is partial and in-frame only. The sample carries some 110,000 clones, 92% recorded once. The specimen was peripheral blood. The receptors come from a man in his fifties or sixties with COVID-19, enrolled during active disease.

This sequence joins TRBV2 and TRBJ2-7, with no clear D. CDR1 is SNHLY and CDR2 is FYNNEI in the germline V gene. Trimming left V 6 bases short and J 0 bases short, with 3 bases between. This CDR3 has 11 amino acids. For the CDR3, the DNA is TGTGCCAGCAGGAGCTCCTACGAGCAGTACTTC. Its protein product is CASRSSYEQYF.

The rearrangement joins TRBV10-3 to TRBJ1-3, with D uncertain. Between the trimmed V and J ends, which lost 8 bases and 2 bases, there was a span of 13 bases. The CDR3 runs to 14 residues. Germline CDR1 and CDR2: ENHRY and SYGVKD. CDR3 protein: CAIGRREAGNTIYF. The CDR3 nucleotides read TGTGCCATCGGTCGTCGGGAGGCTGGAAACACCATATATTTT.

The CDR3 DNA is TGTGCCAGCCATGGACAGGGTGGCACCGGGGAGCTGTTTTTT. It translates to CASHGQGGTGELFF. The chain couples TRBV18 to TRBJ2-2; 8 bases agree with TRBD1. The ends lost 8 bases at V and 4 bases at J; junction bases unmatched: 6. This CDR3 spans 14 amino acids. Germline-derived CDR1 and CDR2 are KGHSH and LQKENI.

For the CDR3, the DNA is TGTGCCAGCAGTTCAGGGAGCAATCAGCCCCAGCATTTT. Residues: CASSSGSNQPQHF. This chain joins TRBV28 and TRBJ1-5; tentative D call: TRBD1 (5 bases). Germline V gene data show CDR1 as MDHEN and CDR2 as SYDVKM. This CDR3 comprises 13 residues. V gave up 4 bases and J gave up 1 base, with 5 bases separating them. The full variable domain, with the rest looked up from reference TRBV28 and TRBJ1-5, is DVKVTQSSRYLVKRTGEKVFLECVQDMDHENMFWYRQDPGLGLRLIYFSYDVKMKEKGDIPEGYSVSREKKERFSLILESASTNQTSMYLCASSSGSNQPQHFGDGTRLSIL.

CDR3 sequence (DNA): TGTGCCAGCAGCCAAGTCTTTAGCTCCTACAATGAGCAGTTCTTC. Translating it yields CASSQVFSSYNEQFF. The V call is TRBV4-2, the J call TRBJ2-1; D unresolved. V was cut by 1 base and J by 0 bases, with 7 bases left in between. CDR3 length: 15 residues. Germline V lookup: CDR1 LGHNA, CDR2 YNFKEQ.

The chain combines TRBV27 with TRBJ1-6; D is uncertain. The length of the CDR3 is 14 residues. CDR1 and CDR2 from the germline V gene are MNHEY and SMNVEV (reference sequence). V lost 3 bases, J lost 11 bases, and 14 bases lay in between. The CDR3 spells CASSLVAGATPLHF. Here the CDR3 DNA reads TGTGCCAGCAGTTTGGTGGCTGGAGCGACACCCCTCCACTTT.

The chain carries TRBV4-3 and TRBJ1-1; no firm D call. Trimming shortened V by 4 bases and J by 3 bases, and 15 bases separated the two germline ends. Germline-derived CDR1 and CDR2 are LGHNA and YSLEER. The CDR3 is 15 residues long. Here the CDR3 reads CASSLIPGADTEAFF. In nucleotides, the CDR3 is TGCGCCAGCAGCCTGATACCGGGTGCGGACACTGAAGCTTTCTTT.

V usage is TRBV7-2 and J usage is TRBJ2-3; 10 bases are shared with TRBD2. V trimming: 6 bases; J trimming: 3 bases; junction bases outside the gene matches: 15. Looked up from germline, CDR1 is SGHTA and CDR2 is FQGNSA. The CDR3 extends over 18 amino acids. CDR3 region: CASSSHPVGTSETDTQYF. In nucleotides, the CDR3 is TGTGCCAGCAGTTCCCACCCCGTCGGGACTAGCGAGACAGATACGCAGTATTTT.

The V call is TRBV19, the J call TRBJ1-2; TRBD1 aligns across 8 bases. The V gene end was trimmed by 7 bases and the J gene end by 6 bases; junction bases not matched to a gene: 7. CDR3 length equals 13 residues. Per the germline V gene, CDR1 is LNHDA and CDR2 is SQIVND (reference sequence). Here the CDR3 reads CASNGQGIHGYTF. DNA of the CDR3: TGTGCCAGTAATGGACAGGGAATCCATGGCTACACCTTC.

The chain has TRBV28 and TRBJ1-2; 7 bases are a match to TRBD1. Trimming cost V 6 bases and J 2 bases; bases outside gene matches: 6. The CDR3 is 14 amino acids. CDR1 MDHEN and CDR2 SYDVKM come from the germline V gene. The CDR3 spells CASSLDRVNYGYTF. The DNA for the CDR3 is TGTGCCAGCAGCCTCGACAGGGTCAACTATGGCTACACCTTC.

V and J are TRBV12-3 or TRBV12-4 and TRBJ1-5; no clear D. With 2 bases removed from V and 7 bases from J, the gap between germline ends came to 9 bases. The CDR3 has 13 amino acids. CDR3 DNA: TGTGCCAGCAGTTTAAGGGAGGGCCAGCCCCAGCATTTT. Protein product: CASSLREGQPQHF.

The V and J genes are TRBV5-1 and TRBJ2-4; D perhaps matches TRBD2 (5 bases). Germline CDR1 and CDR2: SGHRS and YFSETQ. The length of the CDR3 is 14 residues. V lost 4 bases, J lost 5 bases, and 13 bases lay in between. This CDR3 reads CASSRPGIENIQYF. The CDR3 region has the DNA TGCGCCAGCAGCAGGCCGGGGATCGAAAACATTCAGTACTTC.

The V call is TRBV7-9, the J call TRBJ2-1; D gene uncertain. V was cut by 4 bases and J by 1 base, with 8 bases left in between. CDR3 size: 14 residues. The germline gives CDR1 SEHNR, CDR2 FQNEAQ (reference sequence). This CDR3 reads CASSWRNSYNEQFF. The CDR3 DNA follows: TGTGCCAGCAGCTGGAGAAATTCCTACAATGAGCAGTTCTTC. Together with reference TRBV7-9 and TRBJ2-1, the CDR3 gives the full variable domain: DTGVSQNPRHKITKRGQNVTFRCDPISEHNRLYWYRQTLGQGPEFLTYFQNEAQLEKSRLLSDRFSAERPKGSFSTLEIQRTEQGDSAMYLCASSWRNSYNEQFFGPGTRLTVL.

The rearrangement joins TRBV28 to TRBJ2-7; maybe TRBD1 (7 bases). Germline V gene lookup returns CDR1 MDHEN and CDR2 SYDVKM. V lost 4 bases and J lost 3, with 13 bases in between. The CDR3 spans 14 residues. In DNA, the CDR3 is TGTGCCAGCAGTTCCCCCCAGGGGGGCTACGAGCAGTACTTC. Translating it yields CASSSPQGGYEQYF.

CDR3 nucleotide sequence: TGTGCCAGCAGTTACTCGGGGGGGGCCTCCTACGAGCAGTACTTC. It specifies CASSYSGGASYEQYF. This sequence joins TRBV6-2 or TRBV6-3 and TRBJ2-7; tentatively, D is TRBD2 (7 bases). The germline V and J ends were trimmed by 0 bases and 0 bases, with 9 bases remaining between them. The germline gives CDR1 MNHEY, CDR2 SVGEGT. This CDR3 region has 15 residues.

This rearrangement joins TRBV2 to TRBJ2-1, with 11 bases matching TRBD2. J gave up 0 bases and V 6 bases, and 4 bases lay outside the gene matches. The CDR3 extends over 16 amino acids. CDR1 is SNHLY, CDR2 FYNNEI, per germline. The CDR3, as DNA: TGTGCCAGCAGCCCGGGACTAGCGGTCTCCTACAATGAGCAGTTCTTC. It is translated as CASSPGLAVSYNEQFF.

The rearrangement joins TRBV28 to TRBJ2-2; no clear D gene. Germline lookup yields CDR1 MDHEN and CDR2 SYDVKM. The CDR3 spans 14 residues. Trimming took 1 base from V and 1 from J, leaving 4 bases between them. The CDR3 region has the DNA TGTGCCAGCAGTTTATCTTTGAACACCGGGGAGCTGTTTTTT. Its translation is CASSLSLNTGELFF. Full variable domain (outside the CDR3, taken from reference TRBV28 and TRBJ2-2): DVKVTQSSRYLVKRTGEKVFLECVQDMDHENMFWYRQDPGLGLRLIYFSYDVKMKEKGDIPEGYSVSREKKERFSLILESASTNQTSMYLCASSLSLNTGELFFGEGSRLTVL.

About this clone itself: A read error may account for a junction end that differs from germline. This chain connects TRBV7-7 to TRBJ2-1; TRBD1 might be the D (6 bases). In germline, CDR1 is SSHAT, CDR2 FNYEAQ (reference sequence). The CDR3 is 15 residues long. CDR3 loop: CASSPWDNSYNEQFF. CDR3 DNA: TGTGCTAGCAGCCCCTGGGACAATTCCTACAATGAGCAGTTCTTC.

This rearrangement joins TRBV5-1 to TRBJ2-1; 8 bases fit TRBD2. The CDR3 loop spans 14 amino acids. CDR1 and CDR2 (germline): SGHRS, YFSETQ. V trimming: 3 bases; J trimming: 7 bases; junction bases outside the gene matches: 6. CDR3 in amino acids: CASSWGLVRNEQFF. CDR3 nucleotide sequence: TGCGCCAGCAGCTGGGGACTAGTCCGGAATGAGCAGTTCTTC.

The chain uses TRBV18 and TRBJ2-7, with 11 bases aligning to TRBD2. Trimming cost V 0 bases and J 2 bases; bases outside gene matches: 3. There are 16 residues in the CDR3. Looked up from germline, CDR1 is KGHSH and CDR2 is LQKENI. This CDR3 is CASSPPGTSGTYEQYF. CDR3 in DNA: TGTGCCAGCTCACCACCGGGGACTAGCGGAACCTACGAGCAGTACTTC.

The chain carries TRBV7-9 and TRBJ2-3; 9 positions match TRBD1. Germline CDR1 and CDR2: SEHNR and FQNEAQ (reference sequence). Trimming removed 5 bases from V and 6 bases from J; junction bases left unmatched: 12. The CDR3 sequence is 16 residues long. In DNA, the CDR3 is TGTGCCAGCAGCCCCCCCGGGACAGGGCAACCGGATACGCAGTATTTT. Translation: CASSPPGTGQPDTQYF.

The rearrangement joins TRBV27 to TRBJ1-5, with unresolved D. The CDR3 covers 13 residues. Germline V gives CDR1 MNHEY, CDR2 SMNVEV (reference sequence). V lost 6 bases and J lost 5, with 11 bases in between. Here the CDR3 reads CASRPRRDQPQHF. The CDR3 region has the DNA TGTGCCAGCAGGCCGAGAAGAGATCAGCCCCAGCATTTT.

This chain links TRBV10-3 with TRBJ2-5, with TRBD2 matching over 7 bases. CDR1 is ENHRY and CDR2 is SYGVKD in the germline V gene. The CDR3 is 15 amino acids. With 4 bases clipped from V and 5 bases from J, the junction kept 10 bases outside the gene matches. This CDR3 is CAISVWGRGRETQYF. CDR3 sequence (DNA): TGTGCCATCAGTGTATGGGGGAGGGGCCGGGAGACCCAGTACTTC.

This chain connects TRBV9 to TRBJ1-2; 8 bases agree with TRBD1. Germline V lookup: CDR1 SGDLS, CDR2 YYNGEE. Trimming cost V 4 bases and J 7 bases; bases outside gene matches: 6. The length of the CDR3 is 13 residues. The DNA of the CDR3 is TGTGCCAGCAGCTCCGGACAGGGCACTGGCTACACCTTC. It translates to CASSSGQGTGYTF.

This clone has only one observation. The rearrangement uses TRBV7-2 and TRBJ2-7, with D possibly matching TRBD1 (5 bases). V was shortened by 0 bases and J by 1 base, with 19 bases between the two germline ends. This CDR3 region has 18 residues. The germline V gene encodes CDR1 SGHTA and CDR2 FQGNSA. In nucleotides, the CDR3 is TGTGCCAGCAGCTTAGCCGAGTTTCAGGGCCAATCATCCTACGAGCAGTACTTC. This gives the protein CASSLAEFQGQSSYEQYF.

The rearrangement uses TRBV12-3 or TRBV12-4 and TRBJ2-3; 8 bases agree with TRBD1. With 4 bases clipped from V and 12 bases from J, the junction kept 9 bases outside the gene matches. This CDR3 is built from 13 residues. The CDR3 DNA sequence: TGTGCCAGCAGTTCCCCCGGACAGGGCATCCAGTATTTT. Its translation is CASSSPGQGIQYF.

This chain connects TRBV4-3 to TRBJ2-2, with 8 bases that match TRBD1. Germline loops: CDR1 LGHNA, CDR2 YSLEER. V was pared by 0 bases and J by 5 bases, with 8 bases of the junction left unmatched. The CDR3 has 17 residues. The CDR3 here is CASSQDVTGVETGELFF. The CDR3 coding sequence is TGCGCCAGCAGCCAAGATGTGACAGGGGTGGAAACCGGGGAGCTGTTTTTT.

The chain combines TRBV7-2 with TRBJ2-1, with 8 bases identical to TRBD2. The CDR3 is made up of 16 amino acids. V shed 1 base and J 4 bases; nucleotides not matched to a gene: 6. The germline CDR1 and CDR2 sequences are SGHTA and FQGNSA. The CDR3: CASSLGASGYYNEQFF. DNA of the CDR3: TGTGCCAGCAGCTTAGGAGCTAGCGGGTATTACAATGAGCAGTTCTTC.